This T cell receptor (beta chain) comes out of a study of T-cell memory formation after mild COVID-19. As for the study in general: Among the donors, TCR clusters were largely specific to each donor. Findings of the study overall: There was a balanced CD4/CD8 profile in clones contracting day 15 to 85, and later expanders leaned CD4+. Second-wave clones peaking on day 37 lacked confirmed SARS-CoV-2 specificity.

CDR1 is SGHDN, CDR2 FVKESK, per germline. V shed 4 bases and J shed 5 bases, with 8 bases lying between them. The CDR3 extends over 12 amino acids. The authors produced TCR alpha and TCR beta cDNA libraries with sample barcodes and UMIs by 5'RACE using constant-segment primers. TCRdb itself ran the 5' RACE reads through MiXCR, one entry per CDR3 protein. The table shows around 120,000 distinct CDR3 sequences, with 16% occurring only once. As for this clonotype: Its antigen is not identified.

The chain links TRBV14 to TRBJ2-5, with D maybe TRBD2 (5 bases). Material for sequencing was PBMCs or a T cell subset sorted from them (not recorded which). This sequence was found in an adult woman who had mild COVID-19 (a few samples of this study predate the infection). Cell type and time point are not known. In DNA form, the CDR3 reads TGTGCCAGCAGCCGGAGAGGGGAGACCCAGTACTTC. Its protein is CASSRRGETQYF. Variable domain in full (rest from reference TRBV14 and TRBJ2-5): EAGVTQFPSHSVIEKGQTVTLRCDPISGHDNLYWYRRVMGKEIKFLLHFVKESKQDESGMPNNRFLAERTGGTYSTLKVQPAELEDSGVYFCASSRRGETQYFGPGTRLLVL.